The next 23 T cell receptor beta chains were all read from a single sample in a study of blood T cell repertoires in COVID-19. Assay used: immunoSEQ multiplex PCR; TCRdb lists only in-frame clones, some missing. This sample yields about 83,000 clones, of which 70% to 90% are seen a single time; 5% to 5.5% belongs to the top ten. The sequencing sample was made of peripheral blood. These receptors were collected from a man between 60 and 75 years old with acute or convalescent COVID-19.

This chain connects TRBV12-3 or TRBV12-4 to TRBJ1-5; D gene ambiguous. Trimming removed 2 bases at V and 9 bases at J, with 5 bases between. The CDR3 is 11 amino acids. CDR3 sequence (DNA): TGTGCCAGCAGTTTAAACGGGCCCCAGCATTTT. It is translated as CASSLNGPQHF.

Here the CDR3 reads CASSLGRASYEQYF. CDR3 sequence (DNA): TGTGCCAGCAGTTTAGGCAGGGCGTCCTACGAGCAGTACTTC. The rearrangement joins TRBV27 to TRBJ2-7; D is perhaps TRBD1 (5 bases). The V gene's germline CDR1 is MNHEY and CDR2 SMNVEV (reference sequence). CDR3 length: 14 residues. V lost 2 bases and J 1 base, leaving 9 bases between the germline ends.

The gene calls are TRBV2 and TRBJ2-3; TRBD2 matches 8 bases. With V trimmed by 2 bases and J by 2 bases, 3 bases remained unmatched. This CDR3 region has 15 residues. The germline V gene has CDR1 SNHLY and CDR2 FYNNEI. The CDR3 spells CASSEPGGVTDTQYF. The CDR3 DNA reads TGTGCCAGCAGTGAACCGGGGGGGGTCACAGATACGCAGTATTTT.

Only one count was recorded for this clone. This chain joins TRBV7-8 and TRBJ1-1; 7 nucleotides match TRBD1. Germline assignment: CDR1 SGHVS and CDR2 FQNEAQ. The CDR3 is made up of 14 amino acids. V was clipped by 2 bases and J by 11 bases; unmatched bases: 11. The DNA of the CDR3 is TGTGCCAGCAGCTTATTTACAGGGGTCTCTTCTGCTTTCTTT. Amino acids: CASSLFTGVSSAFF.

The chain is built from TRBV5-6 and TRBJ1-1; D remains ambiguous. CDR3 length: 14 amino acids. Trimming pared 0 bases from V and 1 base from J, leaving 7 bases between. Germline V gene lookup returns CDR1 SGHDT and CDR2 YYEEEE. The CDR3 region is CASSLAGGNTEAFF. Written as DNA, the CDR3 is TGTGCCAGCAGCTTGGCCGGCGGGAACACTGAAGCTTTCTTT.

The chain couples TRBV19 to TRBJ1-6, with 8 nucleotides matching TRBD1. The J segment lost 6 bases and the V segment lost 4 bases, leaving 2 bases of the junction unmatched. This CDR3 has 14 amino acids. Per the germline V gene, CDR1 is LNHDA and CDR2 is SQIVND (reference sequence). The CDR3 bases are TGTGCCAGTAGTAGGACAGGGAGTAATTCACCCCTCCACTTT. Translated: CASSRTGSNSPLHF.

This chain uses TRBV2 with TRBJ1-1; TRBD1 aligns across 7 bases. With V trimmed by 6 bases and J by 12 bases, 10 bases remained unmatched. The CDR3 length is 12 residues. The germline CDR1 and CDR2 sequences are SNHLY and FYNNEI. CDR3 sequence: CASSLGTAETFF. The CDR3, as DNA: TGTGCCAGCAGCCTCGGGACAGCCGAGACTTTCTTT.

This chain connects TRBV4-3 to TRBJ1-2; D gene unclear. This CDR3 has 13 amino acids. V lost 2 bases to trimming and J lost 4 bases, with 8 bases between them. The germline gives CDR1 LGHNA, CDR2 YSLEER. The CDR3 coding sequence is TGCGCCAGCAGCCAAACACGCTCCTATGGCTACACCTTC. Its protein product is CASSQTRSYGYTF.

A few counts support this clone. The gene calls are TRBV19 and TRBJ1-2, with D perhaps matching TRBD1 (5 bases). The CDR3 is 15 residues long. With 3 bases removed from V and 1 base from J, the gap between germline ends came to 12 bases. Germline loops: CDR1 LNHDA, CDR2 SQIVND (reference sequence). The DNA for the CDR3 is TGTGCCAGTAGTATGGAGACAGAGAGTAACTATGGCTACACCTTC. Its translation: CASSMETESNYGYTF. The whole variable domain, filled in from reference TRBV19 and TRBJ1-2, reads DGGITQSPKYLFRKEGQNVTLSCEQNLNHDAMYWYRQDPGQGLRLIYYSQIVNDFQKGDIAEGYSVSREKKESFPLTVTSAQKNPTAFYLCASSMETESNYGYTFGSGTRLTVV.

J is TRBJ1-3 and V is TRBV5-1; 7 positions match TRBD1. V shed 7 bases and J 3 bases; nucleotides not matched to a gene: 13. Per the germline V gene, CDR1 is SGHRS and CDR2 is YFSETQ. The CDR3 covers 16 residues. For the CDR3, the DNA is TGCGCCAGCCAGGACCCTACAGGGGACGGTGGAAACACCATATATTTT. Its protein is CASQDPTGDGGNTIYF.

The rearrangement links TRBV27 to TRBJ1-2; D might be TRBD1 (6 bases). CDR1 and CDR2 from the germline V gene are MNHEY and SMNVEV (reference sequence). This CDR3 is built from 12 residues. With 6 bases removed from V and 7 bases from J, the gap between germline ends came to 12 bases. Here the CDR3 reads CASSSAGAGYTF. The CDR3 bases are TGTGCCAGCAGCTCGGCGGGGGCTGGCTACACCTTC.

The V gene is TRBV2, the J gene TRBJ1-5; D is uncertain. This CDR3 is built from 14 residues. V lost 4 bases and J 0 bases, leaving 7 bases between the germline ends. The germline V gene encodes CDR1 SNHLY and CDR2 FYNNEI. For the CDR3, the DNA is TGTGCCAGCAGTGTTGAGGATAGCAATCAGCCCCAGCATTTT. Residues: CASSVEDSNQPQHF.

This rearrangement joins TRBV18 to TRBJ1-1; 7 positions agree with TRBD1. Germline V gene lookup returns CDR1 KGHSH and CDR2 LQKENI. This CDR3 region has 13 residues. Germline trimming cut 6 bases from V and 0 bases from J; bases unmatched to any gene: 1. The DNA of the CDR3 is TGTGCCAGCTCCCAGGGGGTGAACACTGAAGCTTTCTTT. It is translated as CASSQGVNTEAFF. The full variable domain, completed using reference TRBV18 and TRBJ1-1, is NAGVMQNPRHLVRRRGQEARLRCSPMKGHSHVYWYRQLPEEGLKFMVYLQKENIIDESGMPKERFSAEFPKEGPSILRIQQVVRGDSAAYFCASSQGVNTEAFFGQGTRLTVV.

This clone appeared a single time. The chain couples TRBV11-2 to TRBJ1-2; D perhaps matches TRBD1 (6 bases). This CDR3 has 15 amino acids. V gave up 4 bases and J gave up 1 base, with 13 bases separating them. Germline CDR1 is SGHAT and CDR2 is FQNNGV. The DNA for the CDR3 is TGTGCCAGCAGCTCCCCTTTGGACAGTAACTATGGCTACACCTTC. This codes for CASSSPLDSNYGYTF.

The chain has TRBV3-1 (or the pseudogene TRBV3-2) and TRBJ2-1; possible D gene TRBD1, 5 bases. Between the trimmed V and J ends, which lost 0 bases and 9 bases, there was a span of 15 bases. CDR3 length: 15 residues. Germline-derived CDR1 and CDR2 are LGHDT and YNNKEL (reference sequence). CDR3 coding DNA: TGTGCCAGCAGCCAAGAGGGGCAGTTCGATACTGAGCAGTTCTTC. Translation gives CASSQEGQFDTEQFF.

The chain combines TRBV19 with TRBJ1-1, with a possible D match to TRBD1 (5 bases). V lost 5 bases and J lost 7, with 14 bases in between. This CDR3 contains 13 residues. Germline values: CDR1 LNHDA, CDR2 SQIVND (reference sequence). CDR3 in amino acids: CASSSSPRGEAFF. CDR3 nucleotide sequence: TGTGCCAGTAGTTCCTCGCCAAGGGGTGAAGCTTTCTTT.

Here the CDR3 DNA reads TGTGCCAGCAGGGACTGGGAGAACCCGAACACCGGGGAGCTGTTTTTT. Its translation: CASRDWENPNTGELFF. The rearrangement uses TRBV2 and TRBJ2-2; D possibly corresponds to TRBD2 (5 bases). Deletions cut 6 bases from V and 0 bases from J, with 14 bases between. This CDR3 is 16 amino acids long. Germline CDR1 reads SNHLY; CDR2 reads FYNNEI.

This clone was seen only once. The chain is built from TRBV11-2 and TRBJ1-1; 9 nucleotides align to TRBD1. CDR1 and CDR2 (germline): SGHAT, FQNNGV. The J segment lost 5 bases and the V segment lost 5 bases, leaving 9 bases of the junction unmatched. The CDR3 is made up of 15 amino acids. The CDR3 nucleotides read TGTGCCAGCAGCCTACAAGGACAGGGGAGGACTGAAGCTTTCTTT. Its translation is CASSLQGQGRTEAFF.

The V call is TRBV9, the J call TRBJ2-5; D perhaps matches TRBD1 (6 bases). Germline CDR1 reads SGDLS; CDR2 reads YYNGEE. CDR3 length equals 15 residues. V dropped 2 bases and J dropped 0 bases, with 11 bases sitting between them. The CDR3 protein is CASSVSGADQETQYF. The CDR3 coding sequence is TGTGCCAGCAGCGTCTCAGGGGCCGACCAAGAGACCCAGTACTTC.

The V call is TRBV27, the J call TRBJ1-3; no reliable D call. Germline CDR1 reads MNHEY; CDR2 reads SMNVEV (reference sequence). CDR3 length: 11 amino acids. Trimming removed 10 bases at V and 4 bases at J, with 8 bases between. The CDR3 DNA sequence: TGTGCCACCCTATCGGGAAACACCATATATTTT. It yields the protein CATLSGNTIYF.

The chain has TRBV7-3 and TRBJ1-6, with 7 nucleotides matching TRBD1. V lost 5 bases and J lost 5; bases outside the gene matches: 6. Germline loops: CDR1 SGHTA, CDR2 FQGTGA. The length of the CDR3 is 15 residues. The CDR3 nucleotides are TGTGCCAGCAGCCGTGGGACAGCAAATAATTCACCCCTCCACTTT. Translating gives CASSRGTANNSPLHF.

The genes are TRBV6-2 or TRBV6-3 and TRBJ2-3, with D possibly matching TRBD1 (6 bases). Germline V CDR1 and CDR2: MNHEY, SVGEGT. Trimming shortened V by 0 bases and J by 3 bases, and 13 bases separated the two germline ends. The CDR3 contains 16 residues. The CDR3 nucleotides read TGTGCCAGCAGTTACTCGAAGGGACAACTAACAGATACGCAGTATTTT. Translation gives CASSYSKGQLTDTQYF.

The rearrangement joins TRBV9 to TRBJ1-1, with 7 bases fitting TRBD1. Germline V gene data show CDR1 as SGDLS and CDR2 as YYNGEE. V dropped 4 bases and J dropped 2; count of bases not matched to a gene: 11. CDR3 size: 16 residues. Here the CDR3 reads CASSPETGSVNTEAFF. In DNA form, the CDR3 reads TGTGCCAGCAGCCCCGAGACAGGGTCGGTCAACACTGAAGCTTTCTTT.